A selection of T cell receptor beta chains follows, all from one sample in a study of blood T cells in healthy people across ages. MiXCR, run by TCRdb on the 5' RACE reads, gives a single entry per CDR3 protein. The sample includes just under 900,000 distinct CDR3 sequences, around 30% of them seen just once. Sequenced: blood. These receptors all stem from a woman of 80 years or more in good health. The CDR3 runs from the conserved cysteine through the conserved F or W. The order of the fields is D gene, J gene, clone size, V gene, CDR3 protein, CDR3 DNA. A D gene is named only where the DNA matches it firmly. Expanded clones are given a class, and other clones once, few, many or no size at all.

>.|TRBJ1-6|.|TRBV7-2
CASSYLSETLHF
TGTGCCAGCAGCTACCTCTCCGAGACCCTCCACTTT
>.|TRBJ2-5|few|TRBV12-3/TRBV12-4
CASSYGLLREQYF
TGTGCCAGCAGTTACGGACTCTTGAGGGAGCAGTACTTC
>TRBD2|TRBJ2-4|many|TRBV6-2/TRBV6-3
CASSLSGGPSIQYF
TGTGCCAGCAGTCTTAGCGGGGGTCCGAGCATTCAGTACTTC
>.|TRBJ1-2|many|TRBV5-1
CASSLASLSNYGYTF
TGCGCCAGCAGCTTGGCGAGTCTCTCAAACTATGGCTACACCTTC
>.|TRBJ2-7|many|TRBV4-1
CASSINTGEHYEQYF
TGCGCCAGCAGCATAAACACTGGAGAACACTACGAGCAGTACTTC
>TRBD1|TRBJ2-1|many|TRBV7-6
CASSLADRVGYNEQFF
TGTGCCAGCAGCTTAGCTGACAGGGTAGGCTACAATGAGCAGTTCTTC
>TRBD2|TRBJ2-5|many|TRBV9
CASSTGLVETQYF
TGTGCCAGCAGCACGGGACTAGTGGAGACCCAGTACTTC
>.|TRBJ1-2|few|TRBV24-1
CATSATGNYGYTF
TGTGCCACCAGTGCCACGGGGAACTATGGCTACACCTTC
>TRBD1|TRBJ2-7|few|TRBV10-2
CARRPGQGYEQYF
TGCGCCAGGCGACCGGGACAGGGGTACGAGCAGTACTTC
>TRBD1|TRBJ1-1|many|TRBV6-2/TRBV6-3
CASRPRQGTGNTEAFF
TGTGCCAGCAGGCCGAGACAGGGGACTGGGAACACTGAAGCTTTCTTT
>TRBD2|TRBJ2-7|few|TRBV11-3
CASSPRTSGYNEQYF
TGTGCCAGCAGCCCTCGGACTAGCGGCTACAATGAGCAGTACTTC
>.|TRBJ2-2|.|TRBV4-3
CASSQERDIELFF
TGCGCCAGCAGCCAAGAAAGGGACATTGAGCTGTTTTTT
>TRBD1|TRBJ2-1|many|TRBV24-1
CATSDTGTGNNEQFF
TGTGCCACCAGTGATACCGGGACAGGGAACAATGAGCAGTTCTTC
>TRBD1|TRBJ1-1|few|TRBV11-2
CASSLREQGSTEAFF
TGTGCCAGCAGCTTAAGGGAACAGGGGTCGACTGAAGCTTTCTTT
>TRBD2|TRBJ2-5|.|TRBV20-1
CSAALSGGALETQYF
TGCAGTGCTGCGCTCAGCGGGGGGGCCTTGGAGACCCAGTACTTC
>.|TRBJ2-5|.|TRBV24-1
CATSDPTGDQETQYF
TGTGCCACCAGTGACCCTACAGGTGACCAAGAGACCCAGTACTTC
>TRBD1|TRBJ1-4|many|TRBV20-1
CSAPLPVGTGGEKLFF
TGCAGTGCTCCTCTTCCCGTCGGGACAGGAGGCGAAAAACTGTTTTTT
>.|TRBJ1-2|few|TRBV28
CASSLSPGGRRGYTF
TGTGCCAGCAGTTTATCCCCTGGGGGCCGAAGGGGCTACACCTTC
>.|TRBJ2-7|few|TRBV7-8
CASSLASGAGYEQYF
TGTGCCAGCAGCTTAGCTTCTGGGGCAGGCTACGAGCAGTACTTC